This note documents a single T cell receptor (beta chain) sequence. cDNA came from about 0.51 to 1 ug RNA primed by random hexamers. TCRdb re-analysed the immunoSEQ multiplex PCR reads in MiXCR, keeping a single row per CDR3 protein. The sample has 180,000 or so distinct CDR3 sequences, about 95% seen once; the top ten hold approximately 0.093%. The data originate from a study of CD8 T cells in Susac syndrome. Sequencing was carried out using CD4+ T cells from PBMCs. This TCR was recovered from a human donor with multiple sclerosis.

DNA for the CDR3: TGTGCCAGCAGCCTCGGGGGGGCCACGGGCGAGCAGTACTTC. It encodes CASSLGGATGEQYF. The chain links TRBV3-1 to TRBJ2-7; 8 bases line up with TRBD2. CDR3 length equals 14 residues. The V gene end was trimmed by 4 bases and the J gene end by 6 bases; junction bases not matched to a gene: 8. In germline, CDR1 is LGHDT, CDR2 YNNKEL (reference sequence).